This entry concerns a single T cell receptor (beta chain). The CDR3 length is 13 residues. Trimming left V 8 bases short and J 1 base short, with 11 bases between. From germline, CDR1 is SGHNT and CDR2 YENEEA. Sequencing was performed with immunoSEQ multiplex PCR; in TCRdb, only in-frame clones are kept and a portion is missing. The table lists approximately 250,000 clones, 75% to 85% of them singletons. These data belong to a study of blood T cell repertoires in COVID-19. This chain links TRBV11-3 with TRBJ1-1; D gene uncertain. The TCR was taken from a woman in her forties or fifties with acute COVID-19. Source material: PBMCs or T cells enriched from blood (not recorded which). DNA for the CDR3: TGTGCCAGCGGATCCCAGGCGAACACTGAAGCTTTCTTT. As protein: CASGSQANTEAFF.